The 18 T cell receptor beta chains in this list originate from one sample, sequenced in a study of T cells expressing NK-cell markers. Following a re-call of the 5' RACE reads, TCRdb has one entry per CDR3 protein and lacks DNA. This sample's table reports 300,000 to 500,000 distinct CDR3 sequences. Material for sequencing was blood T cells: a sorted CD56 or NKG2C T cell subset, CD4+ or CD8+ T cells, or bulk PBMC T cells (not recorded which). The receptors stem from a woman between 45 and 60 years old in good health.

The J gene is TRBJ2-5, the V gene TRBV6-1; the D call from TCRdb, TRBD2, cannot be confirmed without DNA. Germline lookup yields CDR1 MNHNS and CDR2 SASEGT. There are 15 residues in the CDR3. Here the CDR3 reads CASEPAGLEQETQYF.

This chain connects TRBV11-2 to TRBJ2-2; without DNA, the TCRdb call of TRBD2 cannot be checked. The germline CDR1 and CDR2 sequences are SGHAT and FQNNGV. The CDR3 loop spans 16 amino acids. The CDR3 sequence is CASSRTGGANTGELFF. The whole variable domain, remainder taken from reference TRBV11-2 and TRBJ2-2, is EAGVAQSPRYKIIEKRQSVAFWCNPISGHATLYWYQQILGQGPKLLIQFQNNGVVDDSQLPKDRFSAERLKGVDSTLKIQPAKLEDSAVYLCASSRTGGANTGELFFGEGSRLTVL.

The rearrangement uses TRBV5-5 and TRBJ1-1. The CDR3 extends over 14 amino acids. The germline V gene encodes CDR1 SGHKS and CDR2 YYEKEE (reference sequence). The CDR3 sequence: CASSFWDFDTEAFF.

The CDR3 spells CASSLTRSGRAGFDEQFF. J is TRBJ2-1 and V is TRBV7-9; without DNA, the TCRdb call of TRBD2 cannot be checked. The CDR3 consists of 18 residues. Germline lookup yields CDR1 SEHNR and CDR2 FQNEAQ (reference sequence).

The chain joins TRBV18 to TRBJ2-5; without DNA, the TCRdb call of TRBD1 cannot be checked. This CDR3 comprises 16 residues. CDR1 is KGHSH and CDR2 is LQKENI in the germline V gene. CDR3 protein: CASSPLFTGQMETQYF.

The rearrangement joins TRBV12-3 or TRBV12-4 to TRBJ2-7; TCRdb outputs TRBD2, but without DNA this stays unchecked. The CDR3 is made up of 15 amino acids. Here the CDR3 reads CASSRPGLRAYEQYF.

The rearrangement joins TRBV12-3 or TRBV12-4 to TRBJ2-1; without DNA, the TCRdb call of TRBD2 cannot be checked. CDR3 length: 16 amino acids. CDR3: CASSRSLGRDGNEQFF.

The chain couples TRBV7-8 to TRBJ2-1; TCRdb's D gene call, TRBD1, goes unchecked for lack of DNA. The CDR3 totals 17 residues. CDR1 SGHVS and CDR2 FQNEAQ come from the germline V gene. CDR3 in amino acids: CASSLVRTGWSYNEQFF.

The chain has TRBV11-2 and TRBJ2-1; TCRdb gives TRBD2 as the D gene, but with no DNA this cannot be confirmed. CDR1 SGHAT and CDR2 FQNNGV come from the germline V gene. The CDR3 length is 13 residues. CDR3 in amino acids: CASSLGLAAEQFF.

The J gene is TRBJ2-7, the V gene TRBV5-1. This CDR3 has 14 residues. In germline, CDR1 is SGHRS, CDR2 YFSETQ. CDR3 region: CASSVRILPDEQYF.

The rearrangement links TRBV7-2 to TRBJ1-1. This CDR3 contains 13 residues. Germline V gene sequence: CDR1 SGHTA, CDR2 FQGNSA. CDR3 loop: CARGGARNTEAFF. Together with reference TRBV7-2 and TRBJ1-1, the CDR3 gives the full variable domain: GAGVSQSPSNKVTEKGKDVELRCDPISGHTALYWYRQSLGQGLEFLIYFQGNSAPDKSGLPSDRFSAERTGGSVSTLTIQRTQQEDSAVYLCARGGARNTEAFFGQGTRLTVV.

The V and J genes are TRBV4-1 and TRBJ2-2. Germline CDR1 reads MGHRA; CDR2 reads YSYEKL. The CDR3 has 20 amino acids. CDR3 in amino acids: CASSQDGLLGYAENTGELFF.

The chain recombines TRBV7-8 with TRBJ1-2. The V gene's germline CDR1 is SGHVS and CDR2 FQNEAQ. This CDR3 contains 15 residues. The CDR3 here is CASSLAGIWSYGYTF. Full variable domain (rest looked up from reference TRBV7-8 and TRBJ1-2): GAGVSQSPRYKVAKRGQDVALRCDPISGHVSLFWYQQALGQGPEFLTYFQNEAQLDKSGLPSDRFFAERPEGSVSTLKIQRTQQEDSAVYLCASSLAGIWSYGYTFGSGTRLTVV.

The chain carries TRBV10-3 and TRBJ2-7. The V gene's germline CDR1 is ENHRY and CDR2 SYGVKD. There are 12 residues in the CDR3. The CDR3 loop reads CAISVDHYEQYF.

The CDR3 sequence is CASSFSSGVTDTQYF. The rearrangement joins TRBV7-8 to TRBJ2-3; the TCRdb D gene call, TRBD2, has no DNA to confirm it. This CDR3 comprises 15 residues. The germline CDR1 and CDR2 sequences are SGHVS and FQNEAQ.

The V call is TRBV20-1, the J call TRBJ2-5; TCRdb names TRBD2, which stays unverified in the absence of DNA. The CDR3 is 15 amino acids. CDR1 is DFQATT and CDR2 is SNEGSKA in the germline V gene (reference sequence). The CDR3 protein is CSASRDSETLETQYF.

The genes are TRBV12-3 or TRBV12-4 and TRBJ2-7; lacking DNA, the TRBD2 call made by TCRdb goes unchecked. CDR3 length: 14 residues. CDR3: CASGQGRPAYEQYF.

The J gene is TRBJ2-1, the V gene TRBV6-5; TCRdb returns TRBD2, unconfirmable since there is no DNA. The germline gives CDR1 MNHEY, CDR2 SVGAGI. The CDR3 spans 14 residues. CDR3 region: CASSYWREGDEQFF.